These 22 T cell receptor beta chains share one sample of origin, sequenced in a study of CD8 T cells in Susac syndrome (dated by TCRdb to the late 2010s). Receptor libraries were prepared by the immunoSEQ multiplex PCR assay. RNA was extracted using the RNeasy kit, and roughly 0.5 to 1 microgram was reverse transcribed with random hexamers. TCRdb reran the public reads through fastp at Q25 and MiXCR, keeping productive beta chains. Each record represents a unique CDR3 protein, reported with the most common genes and DNA among its rows. The sample data list 250,000 to 300,000 distinct CDR3 sequences, and approximately 90% of these were observed just once. The ten most abundant clones make up about 0.17% of the sample. The sequencing input was CD8+ T cells from PBMCs. These receptor sequences come from a human donor with multiple sclerosis.

The chain couples TRBV30 to TRBJ2-1; D is possibly TRBD2 (5 bases). The CDR3 covers 14 residues. Trimming cost V 1 base and J 3 bases, with 10 bases left between them. The germline gives CDR1 GTSNPN, CDR2 SVGIG (reference sequence). Here the CDR3 DNA reads TGTGCCTGGAGTGAGGGCGGGTTCTACAATGAGCAGTTCTTC. Its protein product is CAWSEGGFYNEQFF. Using reference TRBV30 and TRBJ2-1 for the parts outside the CDR3, the full variable domain is SQTIHQWPATLVQPVGSPLSLECTVEGTSNPNLYWYRQAAGRGLQLLFYSVGIGQISSEVPQNLSASRPQDRQFILSSKKLLLSDSGFYLCAWSEGGFYNEQFFGPGTRLTVL.

V and J are TRBV18 and TRBJ2-5; D may be TRBD2 (5 bases). Trimming left V 6 bases short and J 5 bases short, with 16 bases between. Germline V gene data show CDR1 as KGHSH and CDR2 as LQKENI. The CDR3 has 14 residues. CDR3 DNA: TGTGCCAGCTCTCGACTCCGGGATCGGGAGACCCAGTACTTC. Its protein product is CASSRLRDRETQYF.

The rearrangement uses TRBV11-3 and TRBJ2-1; D may be TRBD2 (6 bases). V was clipped by 1 base and J by 6 bases, with 13 bases between them. In germline, CDR1 is SGHNT, CDR2 YENEEA. The CDR3 runs 15 residues. The CDR3 coding sequence is TGTGCCAGCAGCTTAGCGGGAGAGGACCCCAATGAGCAGTTCTTC. This translates into CASSLAGEDPNEQFF.

The chain uses TRBV2 and TRBJ2-5; 8 nucleotides agree with TRBD2. CDR3 length: 16 residues. In germline, CDR1 is SNHLY, CDR2 FYNNEI. After removal of 4 bases from V and 2 bases from J, the junction contained 9 bases not matched to a gene. The CDR3 region is CASSVGLAGIQETQYF. For the CDR3, the DNA is TGTGCCAGCAGTGTTGGTCTAGCGGGCATTCAAGAGACCCAGTACTTC.

This clonotype came up a few times. V gene TRBV6-2 or TRBV6-3 combines with J gene TRBJ2-7; 9 bases agree with TRBD1. The junction had 12 bases not matched to a gene; V was cut back by 8 bases and J by 4 bases. There are 15 residues in the CDR3. The germline V gene has CDR1 MNHEY and CDR2 SVGEGT. The CDR3 loop is CASVSRDRALYEQYF. Written as DNA, the CDR3 is TGTGCCAGCGTTAGTAGGGACAGGGCTTTGTACGAGCAGTACTTC.

J is TRBJ2-1 and V is TRBV27; TRBD2 matches 8 bases. The CDR3 covers 16 residues. CDR1 MNHEY and CDR2 SMNVEV come from the germline V gene (reference sequence). V gave up 2 bases and J gave up 6 bases; unmatched junction bases: 9. The CDR3 sequence: CASSLIGFGRANEQFF. The CDR3 DNA reads TGTGCCAGCAGTTTAATAGGATTCGGGAGGGCCAATGAGCAGTTCTTC.

V and J are TRBV4-3 and TRBJ2-1, with unresolved D. Germline lookup yields CDR1 LGHNA and CDR2 YSLEER. V was shortened by 0 bases and J by 3 bases, with 9 bases between the two germline ends. This CDR3 region has 15 residues. CDR3 nucleotide sequence: TGCGCCAGCAGCCAAGATAAAGCCGGCTACAATGAGCAGTTCTTC. Protein: CASSQDKAGYNEQFF.

The V gene is TRBV2, the J gene TRBJ2-1, with TRBD1 identical over 8 bases. This CDR3 is built from 17 residues. With 9 bases clipped from V and 3 bases from J, the junction kept 16 bases outside the gene matches. CDR1 is SNHLY and CDR2 is FYNNEI in the germline V gene. This chain's CDR3 is CARTDPKLTGDYNEQFF. The DNA for the CDR3 is TGTGCCAGGACCGACCCAAAATTGACAGGGGACTACAATGAGCAGTTCTTC.

This sequence joins TRBV4-3 and TRBJ1-2; 7 bases agree with TRBD1. The CDR3 extends over 17 amino acids. The V segment lost 0 bases and the J segment 8 bases; nucleotides outside the gene matches: 15. Germline values: CDR1 LGHNA, CDR2 YSLEER. The CDR3 nucleotides read TGCGCCAGCAGCCAAGAGGGGACTCAGCCCTGGACAGGAGGCTACACCTTC. Its protein product is CASSQEGTQPWTGGYTF.

The chain combines TRBV20-1 with TRBJ2-7; 8 bases map to TRBD2. The CDR3 sequence is 16 residues long. The J segment lost 3 bases and the V segment lost 0 bases, leaving 10 bases of the junction unmatched. Germline CDR1 is DFQATT and CDR2 is SNEGSKA (reference sequence). The CDR3 coding sequence is TGCAGTGCTAGAGATTGGCCAGCGGGGGATCACTACGAGCAGTACTTC. This codes for CSARDWPAGDHYEQYF.

The genes are TRBV10-3 and TRBJ2-7; D is uncertain. This CDR3 is 13 amino acids long. CDR1 is ENHRY and CDR2 is SYGVKD in the germline V gene. V lost 8 bases to trimming and J lost 3 bases, with 14 bases between them. In DNA, the CDR3 is TGTGCCATCGGGTCGCGGCCAAACTACGAGCAGTACTTC. Encoded protein: CAIGSRPNYEQYF.

V gene TRBV4-2 combines with J gene TRBJ2-1, with D perhaps matching TRBD1 (5 bases). The CDR3 is made up of 17 amino acids. Germline CDR1 LGHNA, CDR2 YNFKEQ. V lost 0 bases and J lost 6, with 18 bases in between. The DNA for the CDR3 is TGTGCCAGCAGCCAAGAGCAGTGGGGCCGTGGTGGCAATGAGCAGTTCTTC. It yields the protein CASSQEQWGRGGNEQFF.

For this clonotype: A junction end diverges from the germline sequence, so it may reflect a read error. The chain recombines TRBV7-9 with TRBJ2-5; TRBD2 might be the D (6 bases). The CDR3 loop spans 15 amino acids. Germline CDR1 SEHNR, CDR2 FQNEAQ (reference sequence). Here the CDR3 reads CASSWAGPLQGTQYF. Written as DNA, the CDR3 is TGTGCCAGCAGCTGGGCGGGGCCCCTCCAAGGGACCCAGTACTTC.

This clonotype was counted once. The chain uses TRBV20-1 and TRBJ2-4, with D unresolved. The CDR3 runs 11 residues. Germline CDR1 reads DFQATT; CDR2 reads SNEGSKA (reference sequence). Deletions cut 0 bases from V and 9 bases from J, with 6 bases between. The CDR3: CSARDLGIQYF. Here the CDR3 DNA reads TGCAGTGCTAGAGATCTTGGCATTCAGTACTTC.

This clonotype was observed a single time. The chain links TRBV12-3 or TRBV12-4 to TRBJ1-6; no clear D. The CDR3 sequence is 13 residues long. Between the trimmed V and J ends, which lost 7 bases and 7 bases, there was a span of 11 bases. This CDR3 is CASTTQGNSPLHF. In DNA form, the CDR3 reads TGTGCCAGCACCACTCAAGGGAATTCACCCCTCCACTTT.

The rearrangement links TRBV5-1 to TRBJ2-1, with TRBD2 as a possible D gene (5 bases). Germline V gene lookup returns CDR1 SGHRS and CDR2 YFSETQ. Trimming left V 0 bases short and J 7 bases short, with 14 bases between. The CDR3 is 15 amino acids. CDR3 loop: CASSLAGPGWNEQFF. In DNA form, the CDR3 reads TGCGCCAGCAGCTTGGCCGGCCCGGGGTGGAATGAGCAGTTCTTC.

This clonotype has just a few counts. V is TRBV19 and J is TRBJ2-1; a possible D gene is TRBD2 (6 bases). V was trimmed by 1 base and J by 4 bases, leaving 8 bases between them. The CDR3 length is 14 residues. Germline CDR1 LNHDA, CDR2 SQIVND (reference sequence). CDR3 sequence (DNA): TGTGCCAGTAGTATAGTTGCGGGGTACAATGAGCAGTTCTTC. As protein: CASSIVAGYNEQFF.

The chain couples TRBV7-9 to TRBJ2-3; D is unresolved. Trimming stripped 1 base from V and 1 base from J, with 9 bases between. Germline assignment: CDR1 SEHNR and CDR2 FQNEAQ (reference sequence). This CDR3 comprises 15 residues. The CDR3 is CASSLVQRGTDTQYF. In DNA, the CDR3 is TGTGCCAGCAGCTTAGTTCAGAGAGGCACAGATACGCAGTATTTT. Full variable domain (remainder filled in from reference TRBV7-9 and TRBJ2-3): DTGVSQNPRHKITKRGQNVTFRCDPISEHNRLYWYRQTLGQGPEFLTYFQNEAQLEKSRLLSDRFSAERPKGSFSTLEIQRTEQGDSAMYLCASSLVQRGTDTQYFGPGTRLTVL.

The rearrangement links TRBV5-4 to TRBJ2-2, with 7 bases that match TRBD2. Germline V gene lookup returns CDR1 SGHNT and CDR2 YYREEE (reference sequence). Trimming cost V 5 bases and J 0 bases; bases outside gene matches: 7. The CDR3 contains 16 residues. CDR3 sequence (DNA): TGTGCCAGCAGAACCGCTAGCGGCCCGAACACCGGGGAGCTGTTTTTT. This sequence encodes CASRTASGPNTGELFF.

The chain couples TRBV25-1 to TRBJ2-3, with a tentative D call TRBD1 (5 bases). This CDR3 is built from 15 residues. Trimming stripped 1 base from V and 1 base from J, with 9 bases between. The germline gives CDR1 MGHDK, CDR2 SYGVNS. CDR3 sequence (DNA): TGTGCCAGCAGTGAATGGGGCACGCGCACAGATACGCAGTATTTT. Amino acids: CASSEWGTRTDTQYF.

This clonotype was counted a single time. This chain uses TRBV15 with TRBJ2-6; D remains unclear. V lost 7 bases and J lost 3, with 7 bases in between. The CDR3 length is 13 residues. Germline loops: CDR1 LNHNV, CDR2 YYDKDF (reference sequence). CDR3 sequence: CATTSVGANVLTF. The CDR3 DNA is TGTGCCACCACATCCGTTGGGGCCAACGTCCTGACTTTC.

The chain links TRBV30 to TRBJ2-7, with TRBD2 matching 9 bases. Germline-derived CDR1 and CDR2 are GTSNPN and SVGIG (reference sequence). V shed 2 bases and J 3 bases; nucleotides not matched to a gene: 5. CDR3 length: 14 amino acids. The CDR3 region has the DNA TGTGCCTGGAGTCCCGGGACTAGCATCTACGAGCAGTACTTC. Amino acids: CAWSPGTSIYEQYF.